This note documents a single T cell receptor beta chain sequence. This sample was included in a study of blood T cell repertoires in COVID-19. In the study overall: Samples taken during acute and convalescent COVID-19 were collected in the United States, Italy and Spain. PBMCs, B-cell-depleted T cells, or T cells were the source of the cDNA or gDNA that made up the material.

Germline loops: CDR1 SQVTM, CDR2 ANQGSEA. V lost 0 bases to trimming and J lost 6 bases, with 12 bases between them. The CDR3 contains 13 residues. Authors' processing steps: Amplification of reference gene primers was used by the study to estimate nucleated cell counts. Generated by immunoSEQ multiplex PCR, the TCRdb table keeps only in-frame clones and is missing some. That table supplies the V and J calls and clone size; D and trimming were determined from the DNA. The sample yields under 150,000 clones, 75% to 85% seen once. This clonotype originated in a man in his 60s with active or convalescent COVID-19. The sequenced sample was peripheral blood. The chain is built from TRBV29-1 and TRBJ2-7; no clear D. The CDR3 loop is CSVEDRVHAEQYF. DNA for the CDR3: TGCAGCGTTGAAGATCGGGTACATGCCGAGCAGTACTTC.